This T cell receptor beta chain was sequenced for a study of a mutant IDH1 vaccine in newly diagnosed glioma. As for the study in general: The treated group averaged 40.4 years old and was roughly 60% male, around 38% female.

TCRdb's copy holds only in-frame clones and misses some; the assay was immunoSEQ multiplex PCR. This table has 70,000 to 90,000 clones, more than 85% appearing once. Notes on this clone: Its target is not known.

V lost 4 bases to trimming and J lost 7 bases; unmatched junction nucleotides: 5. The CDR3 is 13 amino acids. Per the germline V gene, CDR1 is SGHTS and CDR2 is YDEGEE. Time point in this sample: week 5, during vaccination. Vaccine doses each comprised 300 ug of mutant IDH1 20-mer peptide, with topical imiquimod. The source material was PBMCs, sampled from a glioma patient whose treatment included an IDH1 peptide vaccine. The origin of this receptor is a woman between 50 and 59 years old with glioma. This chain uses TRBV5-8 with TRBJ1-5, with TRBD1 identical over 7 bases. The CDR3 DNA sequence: TGTGCCAGCAGCATACAGGGGCGGCAGCCCCAGCATTTT. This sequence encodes CASSIQGRQPQHF.